Below are 14 T cell receptor beta chains sequenced from a single sample in a study of radiation and T cells in renal cell carcinoma. The treatment is: 15 Gy SBRT to primary tumor, nephrectomy 4 weeks later. Data came from immunoSEQ multiplex PCR; TCRdb stores just in-frame clones and leaves some out. The data contain some 14,000 clones, about 64% of them singletons. Sequences were derived from tumor tissue, sampled from a patient whose treatment included radiotherapy and nephrectomy. The receptors here all came from a woman in her seventies with renal cell carcinoma.

The J gene is TRBJ1-5, the V gene TRBV6-5; a weak D match, TRBD1 (6 bases). CDR1 is MNHEY and CDR2 is SVGAGI in the germline V gene. Trimming pared 4 bases from V and 2 bases from J, leaving 12 bases between. The CDR3 has 15 amino acids. The CDR3 protein is CASSFNRDRNQPQHF. CDR3 in DNA: TGTGCCAGCAGTTTTAACAGGGATCGCAATCAGCCCCAGCATTTT.

The chain recombines TRBV19 with TRBJ2-3; 11 bases line up with TRBD2. V was pared by 5 bases and J by 7 bases, with 11 bases of the junction left unmatched. The germline CDR1 and CDR2 sequences are LNHDA and SQIVND (reference sequence). CDR3 size: 16 residues. The CDR3 loop reads CASSLTSGDPGNTQYF. CDR3 DNA sequence: TGTGCCAGTAGTTTGACTAGCGGGGACCCCGGGAATACGCAGTATTTT.

The DNA of the CDR3 is TGTGCCAGCAGCGGCAACTACTCTGGAAACACCATATATTTT. Its translation: CASSGNYSGNTIYF. This chain uses TRBV9 with TRBJ1-3, with D uncertain. V lost 3 bases and J 0 bases, leaving 7 bases between the germline ends. The germline V gene has CDR1 SGDLS and CDR2 YYNGEE. This CDR3 is built from 14 residues.

The chain joins TRBV5-4 to TRBJ2-1; 10 positions match TRBD2. Germline V lookup: CDR1 SGHNT, CDR2 YYREEE (reference sequence). The length of the CDR3 is 17 residues. The V and J ends lost 3 bases and 1 base, in that order; junction bases with no gene match: 7. CDR3 loop: CASSSRASGSSYNEQFF. The CDR3 DNA follows: TGTGCCAGCAGCTCCCGGGCTAGCGGGAGTTCCTACAATGAGCAGTTCTTC.

The rearrangement uses TRBV27 and TRBJ2-5; 8 bases line up with TRBD2. The germline V gene has CDR1 MNHEY and CDR2 SMNVEV (reference sequence). V was pared by 1 base and J by 1 base, with 5 bases of the junction left unmatched. The CDR3 extends over 16 amino acids. CDR3 sequence: CASSLLGSGIQETQYF. For the CDR3, the DNA is TGTGCCAGCAGTTTATTGGGTAGCGGGATCCAAGAGACCCAGTACTTC.

This sequence joins TRBV5-1 and TRBJ2-1; D ambiguous. The CDR3 loop spans 9 amino acids. The germline V gene has CDR1 SGHRS and CDR2 YFSETQ. Trimming removed 4 bases at V and 9 bases at J, with 2 bases between. The CDR3 is CASSGEQFF. DNA of the CDR3: TGCGCCAGCAGCGGTGAGCAGTTCTTC. Using reference TRBV5-1 and TRBJ2-1 for the parts outside the CDR3, the full variable domain is KAGVTQTPRYLIKTRGQQVTLSCSPISGHRSVSWYQQTPGQGLQFLFEYFSETQRNKGNFPGRFSGRQFSNSRSEMNVSTLELGDSALYLCASSGEQFFGPGTRLTVL.

This clone was seen a handful of times. The V call is TRBV19, the J call TRBJ2-7, with 9 nucleotides matching TRBD1. Germline CDR1 LNHDA, CDR2 SQIVND (reference sequence). The CDR3 consists of 12 residues. V lost 4 bases to trimming and J lost 6 bases; unmatched junction nucleotides: 1. The CDR3: CASSTGQGEQYF. CDR3 nucleotides: TGTGCCAGTAGTACGGGACAGGGCGAGCAGTACTTC.

This chain links TRBV5-1 with TRBJ1-2, with D perhaps TRBD1 (5 bases). This CDR3 comprises 13 residues. The germline gives CDR1 SGHRS, CDR2 YFSETQ. With 2 bases removed from V and 6 bases from J, the gap between germline ends came to 11 bases. This CDR3 reads CASSLQDYDGYTF. CDR3 DNA sequence: TGCGCCAGCAGCTTACAGGATTATGATGGCTACACCTTC.

Ten or more counts support this clone. The CDR3 bases are TGTGCCAGCAGTCGCGACAGGGACCGTAATTCACCCCTCCACTTT. This translates into CASSRDRDRNSPLHF. The rearrangement links TRBV6-5 to TRBJ1-6; 7 bases agree with TRBD1. Looked up from germline, CDR1 is MNHEY and CDR2 is SVGAGI. The length of the CDR3 is 15 residues. V lost 5 bases, J lost 6 bases, and 7 bases stayed unmatched.

This sequence joins TRBV9 and TRBJ2-1, with TRBD1 matching over 10 bases. With 3 bases clipped from V and 8 bases from J, the junction kept 11 bases outside the gene matches. CDR3 length: 16 residues. Germline V gene data show CDR1 as SGDLS and CDR2 as YYNGEE. Written as DNA, the CDR3 is TGTGCCAGCAGCGCAGGGCCGGGACAGGGGATCCATGAGCAGTTCTTC. As protein: CASSAGPGQGIHEQFF.

As regards this clone: One end of the junction fails to match germline, which may point to a read error. The V call is TRBV27, the J call TRBJ2-7; 11 bases align to TRBD2. The CDR3 is 15 amino acids. Germline lookup yields CDR1 MNHEY and CDR2 SMNVEV (reference sequence). As DNA, the CDR3 is TGTGCCATCAGTTCATATAGCGGGGGGGCCCACGAGCAGTACTTC. Amino acids: CAISSYSGGAHEQYF.

The genes are TRBV7-9 and TRBJ2-7; TRBD1 might be the D (5 bases). V was shortened by 4 bases and J by 4 bases, with 11 bases between the two germline ends. CDR1 and CDR2 from the germline V gene are SEHNR and FQNEAQ (reference sequence). There are 13 residues in the CDR3. Here the CDR3 reads CASSSTDGYEQYF. The CDR3 nucleotides read TGTGCCAGCAGCTCGACAGACGGATACGAGCAGTACTTC.

This clone is classed as medium-sized. CDR3 loop: CATGPVERYNSPLHF. For the CDR3, the DNA is TGTGCCACCGGGCCCGTTGAGCGCTATAATTCACCCCTCCACTTT. V and J are TRBV6-5 and TRBJ1-6, with D hard to call. Per germline, CDR1 MNHEY and CDR2 SVGAGI. Trimming took 10 bases from V and 3 from J, leaving 16 bases between them. This CDR3 region has 15 residues.

CDR3 nucleotides: TGTGCTAGTGGTTTGCCCCGACTAGCGGGAGCCCCTGAGCAGTACTTC. Translating it yields CASGLPRLAGAPEQYF. The genes are TRBV12-5 and TRBJ2-7; TRBD2 matches 12 bases. J was trimmed by 7 bases and V by 2 bases; bases with no gene match: 9. The CDR3 is 16 residues long. CDR1 and CDR2 (germline): LGHNT, FRNRAP.